The sequence of this T cell receptor (beta chain) was determined in a study of blood T cells in healthy people across ages. Then a second PCR, running roughly 7 to 12 cycles, was carried out with a sample-barcoded 5' primer and a J-beta primer mix. MiXCR, run by TCRdb on the 5' RACE reads, gives a single entry per CDR3 protein. The sample contains 700,000 to 900,000 distinct CDR3 sequences, around half of which appear only once. Points from the study as a whole: The long-lived group displayed more naive CD4+ cells, plus higher diversity, than the aged donors did. Strong correlation linked observed beta diversity and percent naive T cells.

This clonotype was detected once. Its target is unknown. The J segment lost 2 bases and the V segment lost 7 bases, leaving 3 bases of the junction unmatched. The CDR3 loop spans 13 amino acids. Input material: blood. The chain is built from TRBV12-3 or TRBV12-4 and TRBJ2-7, with TRBD2 identical over 9 bases. The sequence was collected from an elderly man in good health. The DNA for the CDR3 is TGTGCCAGCAAACTAGCGGGCACCTACGAGCAGTACTTC. It specifies CASKLAGTYEQYF.